This TCR beta chain came from a study of CD8 T cells in Susac syndrome. CD8+ and CD4+ blood T cells underwent TCR beta sequencing. CDR1 and CDR2 from the germline V gene are KGHSH and LQKENI. The CDR3 runs 13 residues. Trimming pared 2 bases from V and 11 bases from J, leaving 15 bases between. RNA in amounts of roughly 0.5 to 1 ug was reverse transcribed with random hexamers. TCRdb analysed the immunoSEQ multiplex PCR reads with MiXCR anew, one entry per CDR3 protein. The sample includes 120,000 or so distinct CDR3 sequences, 85% to 95% of them seen just once. This chain joins TRBV18 and TRBJ1-1; a weak D match, TRBD1 (5 bases). Sample: CD4+ T cells from PBMCs. This receptor was identified in a human donor with multiple sclerosis. Written as DNA, the CDR3 is TGTGCCAGCTCACCATCAATGACGGGGGATGCTTTCTTT. Protein product: CASSPSMTGDAFF.